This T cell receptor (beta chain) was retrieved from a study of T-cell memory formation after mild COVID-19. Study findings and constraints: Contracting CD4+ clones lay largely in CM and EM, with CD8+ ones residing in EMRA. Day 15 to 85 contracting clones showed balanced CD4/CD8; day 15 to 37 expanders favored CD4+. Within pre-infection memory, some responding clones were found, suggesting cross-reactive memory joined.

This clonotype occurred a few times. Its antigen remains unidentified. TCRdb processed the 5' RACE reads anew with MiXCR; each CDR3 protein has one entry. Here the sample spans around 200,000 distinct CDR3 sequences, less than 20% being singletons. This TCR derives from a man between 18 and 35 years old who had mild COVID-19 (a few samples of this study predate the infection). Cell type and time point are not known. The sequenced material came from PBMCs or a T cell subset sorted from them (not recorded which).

The CDR3 spells CASSFRGTLNTGELFF. The CDR3 coding sequence is TGCGCCAGCAGCTTTCGGGGGACACTCAACACCGGGGAGCTGTTTTTT. This rearrangement joins TRBV5-1 to TRBJ2-2; the D call may be TRBD1 or TRBD2 (6 bases each). The V end lost 2 bases, the J end lost 2 bases, and 13 bases lay between the germline ends. Germline values: CDR1 SGHRS, CDR2 YFSETQ. There are 16 residues in the CDR3.